What follows are 8 T cell receptor beta chains derived from one specimen sequenced in a study of identical twins. TCRdb independently ran MiXCR on the 5' RACE reads; one entry per CDR3 protein. The sample consists of around 1.7 million distinct CDR3 sequences, about 32% of them appearing once. Sequenced sample: cord blood. These TCRs come from a newborn girl in good health.

This clonotype is a singleton in its sample. The genes are TRBV14 and TRBJ2-1; TRBD2 matches 10 bases. The CDR3 covers 14 residues. Looked up from germline, CDR1 is SGHDN and CDR2 is FVKESK. Unmatched junction bases numbered 10, after V lost 7 bases and J lost 10 bases. The CDR3 protein is CASTHGLAGEEQFF. CDR3 DNA: TGTGCCAGCACCCACGGCCTAGCGGGAGAGGAGCAGTTCTTC.

The rearrangement uses TRBV3-1 and TRBJ2-1; 8 positions agree with TRBD1. The CDR3 is 15 amino acids. Germline V lookup: CDR1 LGHDT, CDR2 YNNKEL (reference sequence). Trimming removed 4 bases from V and 5 bases from J; junction bases left unmatched: 7. The CDR3 DNA reads TGTGCCAGCAGCCTGCGGACAGGGTGGCACAATGAGCAGTTCTTC. The encoded protein is CASSLRTGWHNEQFF.

This clonotype was seen more than once but under ten times. The chain carries TRBV4-1 and TRBJ1-5; D may be TRBD1 (6 bases). Trimming left V 2 bases short and J 5 bases short, with 13 bases between. Germline-derived CDR1 and CDR2 are MGHRA and YSYEKL. The CDR3 runs to 15 residues. In DNA, the CDR3 is TGCGCCAGCAGCCAAAGCACAGGGATGGATCAGCCCCAGCATTTT. This sequence encodes CASSQSTGMDQPQHF.

The sample holds a few counts of this clonotype. The rearrangement links TRBV5-1 to TRBJ1-1; D unclear. This CDR3 comprises 14 residues. V lost 3 bases and J lost 0, with 9 bases in between. Germline assignment: CDR1 SGHRS and CDR2 YFSETQ. The CDR3 DNA reads TGCGCCAGCAGCTCCCCAAATATGAACACTGAAGCTTTCTTT. Amino acids: CASSSPNMNTEAFF.

A note on this clonotype: Possible read error: a much larger clone is one base away. V is TRBV3-1 and J is TRBJ2-7; the match to TRBD2 covers 12 bases. The CDR3 extends over 17 amino acids. Germline V gives CDR1 LGHDT, CDR2 YNNKEL (reference sequence). Losses at the gene ends were 0 bases for V and 7 bases for J; bases not matched to a gene: 10. CDR3 DNA: TGTGCCAGCAGCCAAGAGCTAGCGGGAGGGCCCTACAATGAGCAGTACTTC. Its translation is CASSQELAGGPYNEQYF.

This chain links TRBV10-2 with TRBJ1-4, with D uncertain. This CDR3 has 11 residues. Germline values: CDR1 WSHSY, CDR2 SAAADI. Trimming stripped 6 bases from V and 7 bases from J, with 6 bases between. DNA for the CDR3: TGCGCCAGCAGCCGGAGTGAAAAACTGTTTTTT. This sequence encodes CASSRSEKLFF.

This clonotype turned up a few times. The CDR3 loop reads CSAIYGGSYNEQFF. In DNA, the CDR3 is TGCAGTGCTATCTACGGGGGATCCTACAATGAGCAGTTCTTC. The J gene is TRBJ2-1, the V gene TRBV20-1; a possible D gene is TRBD2 (6 bases). Trimming removed 4 bases from V and 1 base from J, with 11 bases in between. The germline V gene has CDR1 DFQATT and CDR2 SNEGSKA (reference sequence). The CDR3 covers 14 residues.

This CDR3 reads CASSTGDRGLAAFF. For the CDR3, the DNA is TGTGCCAGCAGTACAGGGGACAGGGGGCTCGCAGCTTTCTTT. The chain recombines TRBV12-3 or TRBV12-4 with TRBJ1-1, with 12 positions matching TRBD1. There are 14 residues in the CDR3. Trimming at V came to 5 bases and at J to 10 bases, leaving 8 bases not matched to a gene.